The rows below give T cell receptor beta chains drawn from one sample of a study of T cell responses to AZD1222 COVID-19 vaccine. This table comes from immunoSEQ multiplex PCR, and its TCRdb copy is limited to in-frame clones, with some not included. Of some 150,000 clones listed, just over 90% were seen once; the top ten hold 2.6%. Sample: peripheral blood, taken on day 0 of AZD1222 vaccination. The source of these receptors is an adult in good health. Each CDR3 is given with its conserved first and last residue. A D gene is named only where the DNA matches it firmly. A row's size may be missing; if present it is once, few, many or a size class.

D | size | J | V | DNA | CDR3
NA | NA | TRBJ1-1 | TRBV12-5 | TGTGCTAGTGGGGGGCAGGGAGGAACTGAAGCTTTCTTT | CASGGQGGTEAFF
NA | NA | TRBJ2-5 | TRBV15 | TGTGCCACCAGCAGAGATTCCGCACAGGGCCAAGAGACCCAGTACTTC | CATSRDSAQGQETQYF
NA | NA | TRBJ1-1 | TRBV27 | TGTGCCAGCAGTGCAAGTCACCTGAACACTGAAGCTTTCTTT | CASSASHLNTEAFF
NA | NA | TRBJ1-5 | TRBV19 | TGTGCCAGTAGTATTAGAGCTGATCAGCCCCAGCATTTT | CASSIRADQPQHF
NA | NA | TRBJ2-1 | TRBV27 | TGTGCCAGCAGCTCGCGGGCTTACAATGAGCAGTTCTTC | CASSSRAYNEQFF
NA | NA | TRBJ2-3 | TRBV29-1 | TGCAGCGTTGACCCAGGGGTCCGCACAGATACGCAGTATTTT | CSVDPGVRTDTQYF
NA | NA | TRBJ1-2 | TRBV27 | TGTGCCAGCACCCACACGTTGACAGGAAGGTCGCGAAACTATGGCTACACCTTC | CASTHTLTGRSRNYGYTF
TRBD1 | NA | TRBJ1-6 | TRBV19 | TGTGCCAGTAGTATTGGGACAGACCTTCGTTCACCCCTCCACTTT | CASSIGTDLRSPLHF
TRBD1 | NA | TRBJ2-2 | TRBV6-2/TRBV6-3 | TGTGCCAGCAGTTCCGGACAGGGCGGTGGCGGGGAGCTGTTTTTT | CASSSGQGGGGELFF
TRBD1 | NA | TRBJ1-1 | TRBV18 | TGTGCCAGCTCACCAAAGGTAGCCTCGACAGGGGGCACTGAAGCTTTCTTT | CASSPKVASTGGTEAFF
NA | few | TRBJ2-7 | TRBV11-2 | TGTGCCAGCAGCTTAGATCCGGGACCCCTAAGGTACGAGCAGTACTTC | CASSLDPGPLRYEQYF
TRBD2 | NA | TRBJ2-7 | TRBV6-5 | TGTGCCAGTACTAGCGGGAGATACGAGCAGTACTTC | CASTSGRYEQYF
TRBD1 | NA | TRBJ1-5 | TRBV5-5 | TGTGCCAGCAGCATATATACGACAGGGGGTTCCCAGCCCCAGCATTTT | CASSIYTTGGSQPQHF
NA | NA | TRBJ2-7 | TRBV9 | TGTGCCAGCAGCCCGCGTGCGGGGTCCTACGAGCAGTACTTC | CASSPRAGSYEQYF
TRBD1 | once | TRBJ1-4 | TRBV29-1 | TGCAGCGTTGCCCCGACAGGGGCTAATGAAAAACTGTTTTTT | CSVAPTGANEKLFF
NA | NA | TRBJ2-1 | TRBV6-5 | TGTGCCAGCAGTTACTCCGGGCCGTTCGGTGATGAGCAGTTCTTC | CASSYSGPFGDEQFF
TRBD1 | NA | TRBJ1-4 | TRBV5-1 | TGCGCCAGCAGCTTCCGGGACAGGGATGAAAAACTGTTTTTT | CASSFRDRDEKLFF
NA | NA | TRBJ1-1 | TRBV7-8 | TGTGCCAGCAGCTTGGGGATGGCCACTGAAGCTTTCTTT | CASSLGMATEAFF